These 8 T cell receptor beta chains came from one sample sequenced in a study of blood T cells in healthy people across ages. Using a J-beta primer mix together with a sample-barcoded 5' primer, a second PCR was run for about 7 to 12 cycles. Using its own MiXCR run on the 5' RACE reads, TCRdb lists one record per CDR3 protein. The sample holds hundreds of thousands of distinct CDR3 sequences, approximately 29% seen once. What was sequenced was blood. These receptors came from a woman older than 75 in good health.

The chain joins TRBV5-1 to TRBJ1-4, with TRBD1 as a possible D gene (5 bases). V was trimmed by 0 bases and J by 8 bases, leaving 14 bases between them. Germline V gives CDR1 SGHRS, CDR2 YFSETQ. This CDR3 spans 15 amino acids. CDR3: CASSLGAGQREKLFF. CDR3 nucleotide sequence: TGCGCCAGCAGCTTGGGCGCGGGGCAGAGGGAAAAACTGTTTTTT.

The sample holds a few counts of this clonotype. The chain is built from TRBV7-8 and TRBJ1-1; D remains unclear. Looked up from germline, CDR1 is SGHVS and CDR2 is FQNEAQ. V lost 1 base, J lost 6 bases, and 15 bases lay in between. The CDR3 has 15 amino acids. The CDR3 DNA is TGTGCCAGCAGCTTAGAGGGAGGGTGGGCAGCTGAAGCTTTCTTT. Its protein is CASSLEGGWAAEAFF.

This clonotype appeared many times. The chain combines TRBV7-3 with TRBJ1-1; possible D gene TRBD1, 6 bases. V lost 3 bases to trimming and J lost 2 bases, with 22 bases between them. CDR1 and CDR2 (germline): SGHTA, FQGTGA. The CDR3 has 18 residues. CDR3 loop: CASSFPRGDRWANTEAFF. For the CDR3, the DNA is TGTGCCAGCAGCTTCCCGAGGGGAGACAGGTGGGCCAACACTGAAGCTTTCTTT.

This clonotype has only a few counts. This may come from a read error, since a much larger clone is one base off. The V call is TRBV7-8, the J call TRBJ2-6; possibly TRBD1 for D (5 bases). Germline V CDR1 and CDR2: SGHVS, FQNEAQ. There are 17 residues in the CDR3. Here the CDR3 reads CASSLRGILSGANVRTF. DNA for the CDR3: TGTGCCAGCAGCCTTAGGGGAATTCTCTCTGGGGCCAACGTCCGGACTTTC. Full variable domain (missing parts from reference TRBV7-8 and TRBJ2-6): GAGVSQSPRYKVAKRGQDVALRCDPISGHVSLFWYQQALGQGPEFLTYFQNEAQLDKSGLPSDRFFAERPEGSVSTLKIQRTQQEDSAVYLCASSLRGILSGANVRTFGAGSRLTVL.

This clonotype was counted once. In DNA, the CDR3 is TGTGCCAGCAGCCAGGACCACTCCCCGAATCAGCCCCAGCATTTT. This sequence encodes CASSQDHSPNQPQHF. V gene TRBV3-1 combines with J gene TRBJ1-5; D ambiguous. The V and J ends lost 3 bases and 4 bases respectively, with 13 bases between them. Germline assignment: CDR1 LGHDT and CDR2 YNNKEL (reference sequence). The CDR3 sequence is 15 residues long.

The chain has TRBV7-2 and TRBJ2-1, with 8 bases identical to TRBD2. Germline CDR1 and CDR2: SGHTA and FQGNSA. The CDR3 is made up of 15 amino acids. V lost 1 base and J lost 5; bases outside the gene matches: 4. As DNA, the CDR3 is TGTGCCAGCAGCTTAGGAGCGGGAGCTCACAATGAGCAGTTCTTC. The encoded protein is CASSLGAGAHNEQFF.

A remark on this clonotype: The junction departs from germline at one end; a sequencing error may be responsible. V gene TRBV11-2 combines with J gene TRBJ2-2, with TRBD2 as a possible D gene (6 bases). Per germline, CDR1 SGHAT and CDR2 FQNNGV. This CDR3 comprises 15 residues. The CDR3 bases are TGTGCCAGCAGCGCGACTAGATTGGGTACCGGGGAGCGGTTTTTT. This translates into CASSATRLGTGERFF.

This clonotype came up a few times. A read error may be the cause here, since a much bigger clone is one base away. CDR3 DNA: TGTGCCAGTGCTGTCGGAGGGGCTGGGGAGACCCAGTACTTC. It codes for CASAVGGAGETQYF. The chain recombines TRBV7-3 with TRBJ2-5; tentative D call: TRBD2 (6 bases). This CDR3 contains 14 residues. V lost 9 bases to trimming and J lost 5 bases, with 19 bases between them. CDR1 SGHTA and CDR2 FQGTGA come from the germline V gene.